A selection of T cell receptor beta chains follows, all from one sample in a study of blood T cell repertoires in COVID-19. The method was immunoSEQ multiplex PCR; TCRdb's version includes in-frame clones alone and lacks a portion of them. The sample consists of some 66,000 clones, 82% of them appearing once. The sequencing sample was made of peripheral blood. The origin of the receptors is a man aged 55-75 years with acute or convalescent COVID-19. Both conserved end residues are part of each CDR3. The D gene is left open where the match is weak. Size is stated for part of the rows, as once, few or many counts, or as a class when the clone is expanded.

J	V	D	size	CDR3	DNA
TRBJ2-5	TRBV7-9	.	once	CASSFTVGTQYF	TGTGCCAGCAGCTTTACGGTCGGGACCCAGTACTTC
TRBJ1-4	TRBV6-2/TRBV6-3	.	.	CASSTSADRSTNEKLFF	TGTGCCAGCAGTACTTCCGCGGACAGATCAACTAATGAAAAACTGTTTTTT
TRBJ1-2	TRBV4-1	TRBD1	few	CASSQAGGKGYGYTF	TGCGCCAGCAGCCAAGCAGGGGGCAAGGGCTATGGCTACACCTTC
TRBJ1-1	TRBV20-1	.	.	CSARQIKAFF	TGCAGTGCTCGACAGATTAAAGCTTTCTTT
TRBJ2-3	TRBV30	TRBD2	few	CAWSGLAGSRHTQYF	TGTGCCTGGAGCGGTCTAGCGGGGTCCCGACATACGCAGTATTTT
TRBJ2-3	TRBV5-6	TRBD2	.	CASSFGWPHWRGNTDTQYF	TGTGCCAGCAGCTTCGGGTGGCCCCACTGGCGGGGGAACACAGATACGCAGTATTTT
TRBJ2-7	TRBV19	.	.	CASRKQEGRYEQYF	TGTGCCAGTAGAAAACAGGAGGGACGCTACGAGCAGTACTTC
TRBJ1-1	TRBV3-1/TRBV3-2	.	.	CASSSGSMNTEAFF	TGTGCCAGCAGCTCCGGGAGCATGAACACTGAAGCTTTCTTT
TRBJ1-5	TRBV5-6	TRBD1	.	CASSEGARSQPQHF	TGTGCCAGCAGCGAGGGGGCGCGTTCTCAGCCCCAGCATTTT
TRBJ2-1	TRBV4-1	TRBD2	.	CASSLYTSGGAGEQFF	TGCGCCAGCAGCCTATATACTAGCGGGGGGGCCGGTGAGCAGTTCTTC
TRBJ2-1	TRBV11-2	TRBD2	.	CASSLVGTRGPAYNEQFF	TGTGCCAGCAGCTTAGTAGGGACTAGGGGACCGGCCTACAATGAGCAGTTCTTC
TRBJ1-5	TRBV30	.	few	CAWRKTGNNQPQHF	TGTGCCTGGAGGAAAACCGGGAACAATCAGCCCCAGCATTTT
TRBJ2-5	TRBV3-1/TRBV3-2	.	.	CASSSGRREPQYF	TGTGCCAGCAGCTCCGGCAGGAGGGAGCCCCAGTACTTC
TRBJ1-2	TRBV19	.	.	CASSIDSTKGHGYTF	TGTGCCAGTAGTATAGATAGTACAAAGGGGCATGGCTACACCTTC
TRBJ2-1	TRBV25-1	TRBD2	.	CASSVRGRRGGNEQFF	TGTGCCAGCAGTGTCAGGGGAAGGCGGGGGGGGAATGAGCAGTTCTTC
TRBJ2-6	TRBV19	.	.	CASSQREARGANVLTF	TGTGCCAGTAGTCAGCGAGAGGCCCGGGGGGCCAACGTCCTGACTTTC
TRBJ1-2	TRBV15	.	.	CATSPGRSNYGYTF	TGTGCCACCAGCCCCGGGAGGTCTAACTATGGCTACACCTTC
TRBJ1-5	TRBV24-1	TRBD1	.	CATDPGQGYSNQPQHF	TGTGCCACCGACCCGGGACAGGGGTATAGCAATCAGCCCCAGCATTTT
TRBJ2-3	TRBV5-1	TRBD2	.	CASSPVAGGHVDTQYF	TGCGCCAGCAGCCCGGTGGCGGGGGGCCATGTAGATACGCAGTATTTT
TRBJ1-5	TRBV27	TRBD1	.	CASSSLGQGVPYSNQPQHF	TGTGCCAGCAGTTCCTTAGGACAGGGGGTACCGTATAGCAATCAGCCCCAGCATTTT
TRBJ2-4	TRBV4-3	TRBD2	.	CASSQEQGSSGGSKNIQYF	TGCGCCAGCAGCCAAGAACAAGGTTCTAGCGGGGGGTCTAAAAACATTCAGTACTTC
TRBJ2-7	TRBV6-6	.	few	CASSLADEQYF	TGTGCCAGCAGTTTAGCGGACGAGCAGTACTTC
TRBJ2-2	TRBV2	TRBD2	.	CASSDPGSSGVFTGELFF	TGTGCCAGCAGTGACCCCGGGTCTAGCGGGGTGTTCACCGGGGAGCTGTTTTTT
TRBJ1-5	TRBV19	TRBD1	.	CASSLSTGSNQPQHF	TGTGCCAGTAGTCTGTCGACAGGGAGCAATCAGCCCCAGCATTTT
TRBJ1-1	TRBV11-2	.	.	CASSLVVGTEAFF	TGTGCCAGCAGCTTAGTAGTTGGCACTGAAGCTTTCTTT
TRBJ1-2	TRBV19	TRBD1	.	CASSTGGYGYTF	TGTGCCAGTTCGACAGGGGGCTATGGCTACACCTTC
TRBJ1-1	TRBV5-1	TRBD1	.	CASSSGGSTEAFF	TGCGCCAGCAGCTCAGGGGGGAGCACTGAAGCTTTCTTT
TRBJ1-1	TRBV7-9	.	.	CASSLNSGSNTEAFF	TGTGCCAGCAGCTTAAACTCAGGGTCGAACACTGAAGCTTTCTTT
TRBJ1-2	TRBV4-2	.	.	CASSQDGQNYGYTF	TGTGCCAGCAGCCAAGATGGTCAGAACTATGGCTACACCTTC
TRBJ2-2	TRBV3-1/TRBV3-2	TRBD2	.	CASSPRTSGSTGELFF	TGTGCCAGCAGCCCTCGGACTAGCGGGTCTACCGGGGAGCTGTTTTTT
TRBJ1-1	TRBV11-2	.	few	CASSLVVGRLEAFF	TGTGCCAGCAGCTTAGTAGTCGGCAGACTTGAAGCTTTCTTT
TRBJ2-3	TRBV2	TRBD2	.	CASREGDWAGGTDTQYF	TGTGCCAGCAGGGAGGGTGATTGGGCGGGGGGCACAGATACGCAGTATTTT
TRBJ2-1	TRBV5-1	TRBD2	.	CASSSGGARNEQFF	TGCGCCAGCAGCTCCGGGGGGGCAAGGAATGAGCAGTTCTTC
TRBJ1-1	TRBV19	TRBD1	.	CASTRRGTGGHTEAFF	TGTGCCAGTACCCGCCGGGGGACAGGGGGCCACACTGAAGCTTTCTTT
TRBJ1-3	TRBV18	TRBD1	.	CASSTGVTGNTIYF	TGTGCCAGCTCAACAGGGGTAACTGGAAACACCATATATTTT
TRBJ1-1	TRBV7-2	.	.	CASSLSPIRLNTEAFF	TGTGCCAGCAGCTTATCCCCCATCAGATTGAACACTGAAGCTTTCTTT
TRBJ2-7	TRBV4-3	TRBD1	.	CASSQDFGTGLYF	TGCGCCAGCAGCCAAGATTTTGGGACAGGGCTGTACTTC
TRBJ2-3	TRBV10-1	TRBD2	.	CASSDSGTSGGRSTDTQYF	TGCGCCAGCAGTGACTCCGGGACTAGCGGGGGCCGTAGCACAGATACGCAGTATTTT
TRBJ1-6	TRBV9	.	.	CASSVDAGANSPLHF	TGTGCCAGCAGCGTAGACGCAGGGGCTAATTCACCCCTCCACTTT
TRBJ1-1	TRBV30	TRBD1	few	CAWRVPGQGSGTEAFF	TGTGCCTGGAGAGTCCCGGGACAGGGTTCGGGCACTGAAGCTTTCTTT
TRBJ2-5	TRBV4-3	TRBD1	.	CASSQGTGARETQYF	TGCGCCAGCAGCCAAGGGACAGGGGCCCGAGAGACCCAGTACTTC
TRBJ1-5	TRBV6-1	TRBD1	.	CASRDRDYSNQPQHF	TGTGCCAGCCGTGACAGGGATTATAGCAATCAGCCCCAGCATTTT
TRBJ1-1	TRBV5-1	TRBD1	.	CASSATGGLADTEAFF	TGCGCCAGCAGCGCGACAGGGGGATTGGCGGACACTGAAGCTTTCTTT
TRBJ1-6	TRBV2	.	.	CASSGGGPLHF	TGTGCCAGCAGTGGGGGGGGACCCCTCCACTTT
TRBJ1-1	TRBV7-2	.	.	CASSSQGKATEAFF	TGTGCCAGCAGCTCACAGGGTAAGGCCACTGAAGCTTTCTTT
TRBJ2-1	TRBV9	.	.	CASTRTDPSDEQFF	TGTGCCAGTACAAGGACAGATCCCTCGGATGAGCAGTTCTTC
TRBJ2-1	TRBV24-1	TRBD2	.	CATSGRGGRPGSYNEQFF	TGTGCCACCAGTGGGCGGGGGGGCCGACCCGGGTCCTACAATGAGCAGTTCTTC
TRBJ1-1	TRBV11-3	.	.	CASSLGGGMGTEAFF	TGTGCCAGCAGCCTAGGGGGGGGAATGGGCACTGAAGCTTTCTTT
TRBJ2-1	TRBV14	.	few	CASSPYLYNEQFF	TGTGCCAGCAGCCCCTACCTCTACAATGAGCAGTTCTTC
TRBJ1-4	TRBV7-9	.	.	CASSPGGFELFF	TGTGCCAGCAGCCCAGGCGGGTTTGAACTGTTTTTT
TRBJ2-1	TRBV6-4	.	.	CASSAIRTTYNEQFF	TGTGCCAGCAGTGCCATTAGGACTACCTACAATGAGCAGTTCTTC
TRBJ2-5	TRBV11-3	TRBD2	.	CASSLEGGNGETQYF	TGTGCCAGCAGCTTAGAGGGGGGGAATGGGGAGACCCAGTACTTC
TRBJ1-1	TRBV10-3	.	.	CAIINPGQNTEAFF	TGTGCCATCATCAACCCGGGACAAAACACTGAAGCTTTCTTT
TRBJ2-5	TRBV11-3	.	.	CASSLSAYQETQYF	TGTGCCAGCAGCTTAAGTGCGTACCAAGAGACCCAGTACTTC
TRBJ2-5	TRBV3-1/TRBV3-2	TRBD2	.	CASSHPGNWTSGTQETQYF	TGTGCCAGCAGCCATCCAGGCAACTGGACTAGCGGGACCCAAGAGACCCAGTACTTC
TRBJ2-3	TRBV6-6	TRBD1	.	CASSPGGASDTQYF	TGTGCCAGCAGCCCAGGGGGCGCGTCGGATACGCAGTATTTT
TRBJ1-4	TRBV27	TRBD1	.	CASSLSQGALEKLFF	TGTGCCAGCAGTTTATCGCAGGGGGCGCTGGAAAAACTGTTTTTT
TRBJ2-3	TRBV5-4	.	.	CASSLPGPDTQYF	TGTGCCAGCAGCTTACCGGGTCCGGATACGCAGTATTTT
TRBJ1-1	TRBV7-2	TRBD1	once	CASSPTGGVTEAFF	TGTGCCAGCAGCCCAACAGGGGGCGTCACTGAAGCTTTCTTT